This T cell receptor beta chain was recovered during a study of blood T cells in healthy people across ages. A J-beta primer mix and a sample-barcoded 5' primer were used in a second PCR of about 7 to 12 cycles. TCRdb reanalysed the 5' RACE reads using MiXCR and keeps one entry per CDR3 protein. The repertoire includes around 690,000 distinct CDR3 sequences, approximately 59% of them detected once, and 30% to 40% sits in the top ten. Only a few counts were recorded for this clonotype. Every sample yielded at least 6 million isolated PBMCs. A minimum of 6 micrograms of total RNA was extracted per sample. Specimen: blood. This TCR was sampled from a man in his sixties in good health.

CDR3 sequence reads: CSAPQDSTGELFF. CDR3 bases: TGCAGTGCGCCCCAGGACTCCACCGGGGAGCTGTTTTTT. The chain links TRBV20-1 to TRBJ2-2; TRBD2 is a possible D gene (5 bases). The V gene lost 6 bases and the J gene lost 4 bases, with 12 bases spanning the gap. The germline CDR1 and CDR2 sequences are DFQATT and SNEGSKA (reference sequence). The CDR3 sequence is 13 residues long.